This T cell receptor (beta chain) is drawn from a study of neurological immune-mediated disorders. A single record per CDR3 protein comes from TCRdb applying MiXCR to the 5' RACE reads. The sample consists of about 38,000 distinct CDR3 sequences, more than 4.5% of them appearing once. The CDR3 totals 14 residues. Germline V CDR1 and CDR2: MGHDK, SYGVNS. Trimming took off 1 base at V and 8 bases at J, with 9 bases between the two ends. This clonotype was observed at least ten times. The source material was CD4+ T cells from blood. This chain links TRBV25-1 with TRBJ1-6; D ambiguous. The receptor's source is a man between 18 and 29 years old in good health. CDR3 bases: TGTGCCAGCAGTGAATTGTGGGGTGATTCACCCCTCCACTTT. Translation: CASSELWGDSPLHF.